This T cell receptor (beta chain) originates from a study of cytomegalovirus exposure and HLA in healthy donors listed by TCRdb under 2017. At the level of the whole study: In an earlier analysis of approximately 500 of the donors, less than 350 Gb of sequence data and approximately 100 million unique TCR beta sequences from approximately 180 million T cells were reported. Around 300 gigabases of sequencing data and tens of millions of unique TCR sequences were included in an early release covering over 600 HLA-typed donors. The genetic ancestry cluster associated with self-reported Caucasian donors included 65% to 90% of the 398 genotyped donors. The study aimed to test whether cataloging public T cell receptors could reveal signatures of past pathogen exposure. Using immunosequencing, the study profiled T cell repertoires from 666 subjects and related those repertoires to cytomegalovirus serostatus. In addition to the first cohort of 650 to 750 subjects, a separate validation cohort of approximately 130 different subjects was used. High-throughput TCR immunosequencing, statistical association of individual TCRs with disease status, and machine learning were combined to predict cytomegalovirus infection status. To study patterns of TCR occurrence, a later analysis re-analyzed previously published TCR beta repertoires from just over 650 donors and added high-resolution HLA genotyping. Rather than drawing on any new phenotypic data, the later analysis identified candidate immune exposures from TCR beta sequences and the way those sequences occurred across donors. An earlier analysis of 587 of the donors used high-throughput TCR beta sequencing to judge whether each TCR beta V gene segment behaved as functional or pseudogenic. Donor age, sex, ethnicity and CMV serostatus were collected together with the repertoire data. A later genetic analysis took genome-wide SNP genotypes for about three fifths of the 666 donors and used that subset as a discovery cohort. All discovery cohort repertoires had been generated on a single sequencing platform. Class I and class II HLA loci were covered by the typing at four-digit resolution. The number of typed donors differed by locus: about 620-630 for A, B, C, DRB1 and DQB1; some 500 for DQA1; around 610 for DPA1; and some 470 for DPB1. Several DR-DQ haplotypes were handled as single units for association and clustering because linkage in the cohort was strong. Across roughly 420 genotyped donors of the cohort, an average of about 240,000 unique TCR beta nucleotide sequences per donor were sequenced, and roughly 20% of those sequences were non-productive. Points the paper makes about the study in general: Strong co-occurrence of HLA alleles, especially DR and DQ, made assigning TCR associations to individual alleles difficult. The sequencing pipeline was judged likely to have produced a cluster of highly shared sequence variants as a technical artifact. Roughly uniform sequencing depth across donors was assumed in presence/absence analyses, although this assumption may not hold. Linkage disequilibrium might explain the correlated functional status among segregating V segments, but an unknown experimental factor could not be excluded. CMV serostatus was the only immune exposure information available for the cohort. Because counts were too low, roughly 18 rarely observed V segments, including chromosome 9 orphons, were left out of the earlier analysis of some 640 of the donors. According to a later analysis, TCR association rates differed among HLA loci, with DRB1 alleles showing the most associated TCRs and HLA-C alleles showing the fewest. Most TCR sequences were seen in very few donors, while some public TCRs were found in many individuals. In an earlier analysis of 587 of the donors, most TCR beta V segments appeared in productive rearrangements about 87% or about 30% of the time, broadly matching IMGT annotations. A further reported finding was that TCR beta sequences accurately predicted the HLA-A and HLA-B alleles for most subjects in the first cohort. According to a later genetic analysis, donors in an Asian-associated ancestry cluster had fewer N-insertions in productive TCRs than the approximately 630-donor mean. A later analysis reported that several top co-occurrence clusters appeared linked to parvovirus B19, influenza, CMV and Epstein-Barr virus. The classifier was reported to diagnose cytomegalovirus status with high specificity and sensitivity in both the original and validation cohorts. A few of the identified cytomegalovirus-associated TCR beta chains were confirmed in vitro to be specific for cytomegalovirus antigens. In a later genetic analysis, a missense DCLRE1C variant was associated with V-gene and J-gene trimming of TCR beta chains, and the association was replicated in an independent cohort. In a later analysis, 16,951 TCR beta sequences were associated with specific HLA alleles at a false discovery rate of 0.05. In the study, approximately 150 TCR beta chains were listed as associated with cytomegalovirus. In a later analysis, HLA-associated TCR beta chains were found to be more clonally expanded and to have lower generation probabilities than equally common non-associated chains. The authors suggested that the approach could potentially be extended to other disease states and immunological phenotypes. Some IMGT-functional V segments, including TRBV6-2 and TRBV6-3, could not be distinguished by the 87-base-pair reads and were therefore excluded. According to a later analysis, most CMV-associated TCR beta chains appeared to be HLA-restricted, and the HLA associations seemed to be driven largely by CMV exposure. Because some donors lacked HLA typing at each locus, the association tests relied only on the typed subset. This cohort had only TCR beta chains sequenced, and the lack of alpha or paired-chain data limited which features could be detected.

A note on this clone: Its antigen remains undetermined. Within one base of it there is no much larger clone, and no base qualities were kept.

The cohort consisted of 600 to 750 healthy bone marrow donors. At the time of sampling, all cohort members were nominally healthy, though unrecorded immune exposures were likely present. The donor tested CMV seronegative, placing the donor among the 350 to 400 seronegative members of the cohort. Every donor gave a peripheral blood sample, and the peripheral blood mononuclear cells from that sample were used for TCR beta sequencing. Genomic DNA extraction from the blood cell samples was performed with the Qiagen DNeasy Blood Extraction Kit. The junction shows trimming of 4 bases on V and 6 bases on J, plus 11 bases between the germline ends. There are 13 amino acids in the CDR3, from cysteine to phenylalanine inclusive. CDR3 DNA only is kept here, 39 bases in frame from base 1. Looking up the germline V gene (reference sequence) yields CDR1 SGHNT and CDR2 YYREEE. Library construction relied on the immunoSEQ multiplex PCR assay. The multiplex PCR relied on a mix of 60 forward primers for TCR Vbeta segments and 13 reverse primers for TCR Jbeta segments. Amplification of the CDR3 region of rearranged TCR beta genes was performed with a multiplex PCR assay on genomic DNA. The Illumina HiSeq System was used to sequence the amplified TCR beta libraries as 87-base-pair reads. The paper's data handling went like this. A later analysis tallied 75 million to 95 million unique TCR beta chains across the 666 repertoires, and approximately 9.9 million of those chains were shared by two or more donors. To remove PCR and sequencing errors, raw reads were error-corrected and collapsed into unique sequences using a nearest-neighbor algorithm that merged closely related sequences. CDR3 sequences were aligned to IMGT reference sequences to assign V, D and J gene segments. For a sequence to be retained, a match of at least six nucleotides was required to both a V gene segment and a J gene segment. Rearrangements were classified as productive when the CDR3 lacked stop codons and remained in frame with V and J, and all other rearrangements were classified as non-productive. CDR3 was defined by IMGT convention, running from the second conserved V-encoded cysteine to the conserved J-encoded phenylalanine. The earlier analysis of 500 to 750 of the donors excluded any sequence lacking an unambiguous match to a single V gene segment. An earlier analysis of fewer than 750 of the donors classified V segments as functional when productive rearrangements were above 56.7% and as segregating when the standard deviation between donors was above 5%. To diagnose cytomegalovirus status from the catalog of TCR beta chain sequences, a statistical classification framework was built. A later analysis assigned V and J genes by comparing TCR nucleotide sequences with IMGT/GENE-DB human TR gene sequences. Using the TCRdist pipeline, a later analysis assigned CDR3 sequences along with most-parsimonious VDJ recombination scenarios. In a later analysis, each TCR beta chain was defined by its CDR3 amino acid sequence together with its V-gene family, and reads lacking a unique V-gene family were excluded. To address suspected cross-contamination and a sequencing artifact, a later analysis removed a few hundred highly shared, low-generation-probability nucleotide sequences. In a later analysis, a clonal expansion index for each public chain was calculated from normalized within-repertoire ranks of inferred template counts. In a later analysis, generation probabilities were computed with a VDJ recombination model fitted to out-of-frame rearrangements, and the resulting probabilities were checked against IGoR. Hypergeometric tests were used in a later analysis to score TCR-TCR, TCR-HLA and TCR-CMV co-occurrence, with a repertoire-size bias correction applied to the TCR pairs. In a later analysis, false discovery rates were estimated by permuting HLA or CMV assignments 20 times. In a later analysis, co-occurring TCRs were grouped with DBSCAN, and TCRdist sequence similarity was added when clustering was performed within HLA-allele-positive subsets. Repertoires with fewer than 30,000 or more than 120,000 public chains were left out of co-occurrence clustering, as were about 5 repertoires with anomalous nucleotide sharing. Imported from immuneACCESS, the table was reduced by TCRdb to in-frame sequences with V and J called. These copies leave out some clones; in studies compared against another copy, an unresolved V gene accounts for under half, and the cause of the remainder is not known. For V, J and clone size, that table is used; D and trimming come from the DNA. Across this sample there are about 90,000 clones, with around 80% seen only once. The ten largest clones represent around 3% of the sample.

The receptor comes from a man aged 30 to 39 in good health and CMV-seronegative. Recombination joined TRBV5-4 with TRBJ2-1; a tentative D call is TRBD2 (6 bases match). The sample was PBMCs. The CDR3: CASSQTSINEQFF. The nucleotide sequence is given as TGTGCCAGCAGCCAGACTAGTATCAATGAGCAGTTCTTC.